These T cell receptor beta chains were read from a single sample in a study of response to subunit inactivated influenza vaccine. Each CDR3 protein gets one entry after TCRdb re-called the RT-PCR reads with MiXCR. The table includes about 500,000 distinct CDR3 sequences, under 8.5% detected once. Sequenced here: PBMCs from blood, sampled roughly 24 months after vaccination. The receptors come from a man aged 45 to 75 who received an inactivated influenza vaccine. CDR3s include the opening cysteine and the closing phenylalanine or tryptophan.

j_gene: TRBJ2-3; v_gene: TRBV9; CDR3aa: CASSGGLAVTDTQYF
j_gene: TRBJ2-4; v_gene: TRBV9; CDR3aa: CASSVVERSIQYF
j_gene: TRBJ2-1; v_gene: TRBV10-2; CDR3aa: CASSEEGKAVQFF
j_gene: TRBJ2-3; v_gene: TRBV7-6; CDR3aa: CASSLGMSTDTQYF
j_gene: TRBJ1-6; v_gene: TRBV20-1; CDR3aa: CSADPTGGRSSLHF
j_gene: TRBJ2-5; v_gene: TRBV20-1; CDR3aa: CSAREKWDQETQYF
j_gene: TRBJ2-7; v_gene: TRBV12-3/TRBV12-4; CDR3aa: CASSDRDFLYEQYF
j_gene: TRBJ2-7; v_gene: TRBV20-1; CDR3aa: CSASFFRQGSSYEQYF
j_gene: TRBJ2-2; v_gene: TRBV7-6; CDR3aa: CASSLPTGDGGELFF
j_gene: TRBJ2-1; v_gene: TRBV2; CDR3aa: CASSVLAYNEQFF
j_gene: TRBJ1-5; v_gene: TRBV27; CDR3aa: CASSLLQGHQPQHF
j_gene: TRBJ2-5; v_gene: TRBV7-9; CDR3aa: CASSFARLETQYF
j_gene: TRBJ2-6; v_gene: TRBV11-1; CDR3aa: CASSLARSSSAGANVLTF
j_gene: TRBJ2-6; v_gene: TRBV25-1; CDR3aa: CASSEGGSGANVLTF
j_gene: TRBJ1-2; v_gene: TRBV20-1; CDR3aa: CSALVQGASYTF
j_gene: TRBJ2-5; v_gene: TRBV5-1; CDR3aa: CASTLEGAPEETQYF
j_gene: TRBJ1-5; v_gene: TRBV7-2; CDR3aa: CASSPLIYQPQHF
j_gene: TRBJ2-7; v_gene: TRBV28; CDR3aa: CASSVLAGGSIRQYF
j_gene: TRBJ2-7; v_gene: TRBV6-2/TRBV6-3; CDR3aa: CASSYTPGRGLLISYEQYF
j_gene: TRBJ2-2; v_gene: TRBV3-1; CDR3aa: CASSQSLDRGPGELFF
j_gene: TRBJ1-1; v_gene: TRBV12-3/TRBV12-4; CDR3aa: CASSSGTGGSEAFF
j_gene: TRBJ2-7; v_gene: TRBV20-1; CDR3aa: CSAGALAIYEQYF
j_gene: TRBJ2-5; v_gene: TRBV4-1; CDR3aa: CASSQDYPGSETQYF
j_gene: TRBJ2-5; v_gene: TRBV23-1; CDR3aa: CASSQSTQFEQETQYF
j_gene: TRBJ2-1; v_gene: TRBV15; CDR3aa: CATSRDFSREQFF
j_gene: TRBJ2-7; v_gene: TRBV10-3; CDR3aa: CAIKRGQTSHEQYF
j_gene: TRBJ2-1; v_gene: TRBV7-2; CDR3aa: CASSFSGGAGGEQFF
j_gene: TRBJ2-1; v_gene: TRBV20-1; CDR3aa: CSARESSGVRNEQFF
j_gene: TRBJ2-3; v_gene: TRBV5-1; CDR3aa: CASSLGPRTGGTDTQYF
j_gene: TRBJ2-4; v_gene: TRBV5-6; CDR3aa: CASSVRIAKNIQYF
j_gene: TRBJ2-5; v_gene: TRBV11-2; CDR3aa: CASSLDGGLETQYF
j_gene: TRBJ2-3; v_gene: TRBV12-3/TRBV12-4; CDR3aa: CASSLQLGPTDTQYF
j_gene: TRBJ1-5; v_gene: TRBV7-2; CDR3aa: CASSLDASGQPQHF
j_gene: TRBJ1-5; v_gene: TRBV6-2/TRBV6-3; CDR3aa: CASTDRAQPQHF
j_gene: TRBJ2-2; v_gene: TRBV7-2; CDR3aa: CASSRGTGGVWELFF
j_gene: TRBJ1-5; v_gene: TRBV3-1; CDR3aa: CASSPGHNNQPQHF
j_gene: TRBJ2-2; v_gene: TRBV3-1; CDR3aa: CASSQEVPGGPIRAGELFF
j_gene: TRBJ2-3; v_gene: TRBV10-3; CDR3aa: CAIWPGGGTDTQYF
j_gene: TRBJ2-7; v_gene: TRBV25-1; CDR3aa: CASSGGISYEQYF
j_gene: TRBJ1-5; v_gene: TRBV7-9; CDR3aa: CASSLAGNLPNQPQHF
j_gene: TRBJ2-7; v_gene: TRBV4-1; CDR3aa: CASSQVASGGTYEQYF
j_gene: TRBJ2-1; v_gene: TRBV20-1; CDR3aa: CSAQRETVYNEQFF
j_gene: TRBJ2-2; v_gene: TRBV12-3/TRBV12-4; CDR3aa: CASSLIQGGTGELFF
j_gene: TRBJ2-5; v_gene: TRBV10-1; CDR3aa: CASSESRREETQYF
j_gene: TRBJ1-1; v_gene: TRBV6-2/TRBV6-3; CDR3aa: CASNRGALLNTEAFF
j_gene: TRBJ1-2; v_gene: TRBV5-4; CDR3aa: CASSLVGGDVDGYTF
j_gene: TRBJ2-7; v_gene: TRBV28; CDR3aa: CASSLSAQGGGEQYF
j_gene: TRBJ2-2; v_gene: TRBV7-9; CDR3aa: CASSLGNTWELFF
j_gene: TRBJ1-5; v_gene: TRBV12-3/TRBV12-4; CDR3aa: CASSSEGGSNQPQHF
j_gene: TRBJ2-5; v_gene: TRBV5-1; CDR3aa: CASSSGLLETQYF
j_gene: TRBJ2-5; v_gene: TRBV7-2; CDR3aa: CASSPRTYKTQYF